A single sample is the source of the 5 T cell receptor beta chains below, sequenced in a study of human T cells and chemical hapten exposure. Time point: pre-sensitization, week 0. Treatment meaning: therapeutic diphenylcyclopropenone sensitization with weekly scalp DPC. TCRdb passed the RACE reads through MiXCR, listing each CDR3 protein once. The sample lists 120,000 or so distinct CDR3 sequences; approximately 12% were seen once. The specimen comprised whole blood, sampled in connection with sensitization to the hapten diphenylcyclopropenone (DPC). These receptors all stem from a woman between 18 and 29 years old with alopecia areata. Some clones in this sample may be carry-over from other donors' samples.

The chain couples TRBV2 to TRBJ1-1; no firm D call. Looked up from germline, CDR1 is SNHLY and CDR2 is FYNNEI. Trimming removed 5 bases at V and 0 bases at J, with 10 bases between. The CDR3 contains 14 residues. The CDR3 protein is CASSPGDMNTEAFF. The DNA of the CDR3 is TGTGCCAGCAGTCCCGGGGATATGAACACTGAAGCTTTCTTT.

In this sample, this clonotype turned up a few times. The chain couples TRBV12-3 or TRBV12-4 to TRBJ2-7, with D possibly being TRBD2 (6 bases). V was clipped by 5 bases and J by 0 bases, with 14 bases between them. The CDR3 covers 15 residues. The CDR3: CASSQPGTGSYEQYF. CDR3 coding DNA: TGTGCCAGCAGTCAACCCGGGACTGGCTCCTACGAGCAGTACTTC.

This clonotype turned up a few times. The chain links TRBV24-1 to TRBJ1-5; D uncertain. Trimming shortened V by 1 base and J by 9 bases, and 12 bases separated the two germline ends. Germline V gene sequence: CDR1 KGHDR, CDR2 SFDVKD. The CDR3 consists of 14 residues. CDR3 nucleotide sequence: TGTGCCACCAGTGATTTTTGTCTAGGTTGGCCCCAGCATTTT. It codes for CATSDFCLGWPQHF.

This clonotype has a count of ten or more. The gene calls are TRBV11-2 and TRBJ2-6, with D hard to call. Germline CDR1 is SGHAT and CDR2 is FQNNGV. Trimming pared 5 bases from V and 14 bases from J, leaving 13 bases between. The length of the CDR3 is 12 residues. Here the CDR3 reads CASSPSAAILTF. Here the CDR3 DNA reads TGTGCCAGCAGCCCCTCAGCAGCTATCCTGACTTTC.

The V gene is TRBV30, the J gene TRBJ2-2; possible D gene TRBD1, 6 bases. Per germline, CDR1 GTSNPN and CDR2 SVGIG (reference sequence). Deletions cut 3 bases from V and 4 bases from J, with 9 bases between. CDR3 length: 13 amino acids. The CDR3 reads CAWRTRGTGELFF. CDR3 coding DNA: TGTGCCTGGAGAACCAGGGGCACCGGGGAGCTGTTTTTT. Together with reference TRBV30 and TRBJ2-2, the CDR3 gives the full variable domain: SQTIHQWPATLVQPVGSPLSLECTVEGTSNPNLYWYRQAAGRGLQLLFYSVGIGQISSEVPQNLSASRPQDRQFILSSKKLLLSDSGFYLCAWRTRGTGELFFGEGSRLTVL.